This T cell receptor (beta chain) stems from a study of shared clonotypes between healthy human individuals. For the study at large: Donors had three CD4 naive, three CD4 memory, two CD8 naive and one CD8 memory plate apiece. Study observations and caveats: It was only blood that was sampled, and tissue repertoires likely differ.

Turning to this clone: Its antigen is unknown.

Naivety among CD8 cells was defined by CD45RO negativity and positive CCR7 selection, thereby excluding terminally differentiated effector memory CD45RA+ cells. The deep-level immunoSEQ assay was used. In the authors' workflow: From ImmunoSEQ came sequences covering only the junction and carrying no quality scores, so filtering differed. The protocol was immunoSEQ multiplex PCR, while the TCRdb copy is restricted to in-frame clones and leaves out a portion. The DNA gave D and trimming, while V, J and clone size come from that table. The data show around 2.1 million clones, about 93% seen once. Trimming took 7 bases from V and 4 from J, leaving 18 bases between them. Per the germline V gene, CDR1 is MNHEY and CDR2 is SVGAGI. This CDR3 has 15 amino acids.

Sequencing input: naive CD8+ T cells from PBMCs. This clonotype was obtained from a young man in good health. Some clones in this sample may be carry-over from other donors' samples. The chain couples TRBV6-5 to TRBJ2-3; D possibly corresponds to TRBD1 (5 bases). The CDR3 region is CASTPRVGVADTQYF. As DNA, the CDR3 is TGTGCCAGCACCCCAAGGGTAGGGGTGGCAGATACGCAGTATTTT.